The 18 T cell receptor beta chains below come from one sample, sequenced in a study of T-cell memory formation after mild COVID-19. In TCRdb, the 5' RACE reads were re-called with MiXCR into one record per CDR3 protein. The table lists around 210,000 distinct CDR3 sequences, 9.5% of them singletons, with 3.5% to 4% in the top ten. Source material: PBMCs or a T cell subset sorted from them (not recorded which). The receptors were sampled from a young man who had mild COVID-19 (a few samples of this study predate the infection). Cell type and time point are not known.

There are a few counts of this clonotype. The chain recombines TRBV28 with TRBJ1-5; TRBD1 matches at 8 bases. Germline CDR1 and CDR2: MDHEN and SYDVKM. The length of the CDR3 is 16 residues. V shed 7 bases and J 3 bases; nucleotides not matched to a gene: 11. The CDR3 DNA is TGTGCCAGCACCCCAGGGGGCGTCGGCGCCAATCAGCCCCAGCATTTT. Translating gives CASTPGGVGANQPQHF.

A few counts support this clonotype. The rearrangement links TRBV7-2 to TRBJ1-6, with D unclear. The germline V and J ends were trimmed by 4 bases and 10 bases, with 8 bases remaining between them. This CDR3 region has 12 residues. From germline, CDR1 is SGHTA and CDR2 FQGNSA. The CDR3 DNA reads TGTGCCAGCAGCTCCAACTCCTCACCCCTCCACTTT. Its protein product is CASSSNSSPLHF.

This clonotype was seen more than once but under ten times. The chain employs TRBV20-1 and TRBJ2-7; 7 nucleotides match TRBD1. The CDR3 runs to 13 residues. Per germline, CDR1 DFQATT and CDR2 SNEGSKA (reference sequence). The junction had 5 bases not matched to a gene; V was cut back by 6 bases and J by 0 bases. This chain's CDR3 is CSAGGRTSYEQYF. In nucleotides, the CDR3 is TGCAGTGCAGGGGGCAGGACCTCCTACGAGCAGTACTTC.

Ten or more counts support this clonotype. V and J are TRBV7-2 and TRBJ1-2; D is uncertain. The CDR3 has 15 residues. V was clipped by 1 base and J by 0 bases, with 9 bases between them. Germline V CDR1 and CDR2: SGHTA, FQGNSA. CDR3 in amino acids: CASSLGAATNYGYTF. CDR3 DNA sequence: TGTGCCAGCAGCTTAGGCGCGGCGACTAACTATGGCTACACCTTC.

This chain joins TRBV7-2 and TRBJ1-2; D unresolved. CDR3 size: 16 residues. Germline loops: CDR1 SGHTA, CDR2 FQGNSA. V lost 3 bases, J lost 8 bases, and 22 bases lay in between. In DNA form, the CDR3 reads TGTGCCAGCAGCTTGAATTCGCCCAGAGCGGGGTCCGGCTACACCTTC. Translated, it gives CASSLNSPRAGSGYTF.

This clonotype was seen at least ten times. The chain employs TRBV12-3 or TRBV12-4 and TRBJ2-3; 8 nucleotides line up with TRBD2. The CDR3 has 15 amino acids. Unmatched junction bases numbered 9, after V lost 6 bases and J lost 4 bases. CDR3 in DNA: TGTGCCAGCAGCTCGGGGGGGGCGGGGTCAGATACGCAGTATTTT. Residues: CASSSGGAGSDTQYF.

This clonotype came up many times. This chain uses TRBV7-2 with TRBJ1-2; the D gene is possibly TRBD1 (5 bases). Germline V gene lookup returns CDR1 SGHTA and CDR2 FQGNSA. V shed 1 base and J shed 7 bases, with 10 bases lying between them. The CDR3 runs 13 residues. The CDR3 protein is CASSLGQGSGYTF. CDR3 sequence (DNA): TGTGCCAGCAGCTTAGGTCAGGGAAGTGGCTACACCTTC.

This clonotype has only a few counts. This sequence joins TRBV18 and TRBJ1-6; no firm D call. Germline lookup yields CDR1 KGHSH and CDR2 LQKENI. The germline V and J ends were trimmed by 3 bases and 3 bases, with 6 bases remaining between them. The CDR3 contains 14 residues. The CDR3 here is CASSPGDYNSPLHF. The CDR3 bases are TGTGCCAGCTCACCCGGAGACTATAATTCACCCCTCCACTTT.

This clonotype was recorded many times. V is TRBV5-1 and J is TRBJ2-3, with no clear D. Germline CDR1 SGHRS, CDR2 YFSETQ. The CDR3 has 15 residues. Trimming cost V 2 bases and J 6 bases, with 16 bases left between them. The CDR3: CASSFWTSLQDTQYF. CDR3 nucleotides: TGCGCCAGCAGCTTTTGGACCTCCTTGCAGGATACGCAGTATTTT. The variable domain in full, completed from reference TRBV5-1 and TRBJ2-3, reads KAGVTQTPRYLIKTRGQQVTLSCSPISGHRSVSWYQQTPGQGLQFLFEYFSETQRNKGNFPGRFSGRQFSNSRSEMNVSTLELGDSALYLCASSFWTSLQDTQYFGPGTRLTVL.

The genes are TRBV7-9 and TRBJ2-3; the match to TRBD1 covers 7 bases. The V and J ends lost 3 bases and 2 bases, in that order; junction bases with no gene match: 5. Germline CDR1 is SEHNR and CDR2 is FQNEAQ (reference sequence). The CDR3 consists of 15 residues. The CDR3 reads CASSFSGQATDTQYF. In nucleotides, the CDR3 is TGTGCCAGCAGCTTTTCTGGACAGGCCACAGATACGCAGTATTTT.

This clonotype was recorded at least ten times. The chain joins TRBV12-3 or TRBV12-4 to TRBJ2-7; TRBD2 matches 7 bases. J was trimmed by 2 bases and V by 6 bases; bases with no gene match: 10. This CDR3 is built from 15 residues. The CDR3 sequence: CASSPGRGITYEQYF. The DNA for the CDR3 is TGTGCCAGCAGCCCAGGGCGGGGGATTACCTACGAGCAGTACTTC.

The CDR3 DNA follows: TGTGCCAGCAGCGTAGCGGGCCAGGGGGAAGGGCGGAGCAATCAGCCCCAGCATTTT. Its protein product is CASSVAGQGEGRSNQPQHF. The chain combines TRBV9 with TRBJ1-5; TRBD1 matches 7 bases. V lost 0 bases and J lost 1; bases outside the gene matches: 13. Germline V gene lookup returns CDR1 SGDLS and CDR2 YYNGEE. This CDR3 has 19 amino acids.

The rearrangement links TRBV27 to TRBJ1-4; D remains ambiguous. The V end lost 7 bases, the J end lost 6 bases, and 18 bases lay between the germline ends. CDR3 length: 15 residues. Germline values: CDR1 MNHEY, CDR2 SMNVEV (reference sequence). Written as DNA, the CDR3 is TGTGCCAGCACCTCATGGTCCAGTGCCTATGAAAAACTGTTTTTT. Protein product: CASTSWSSAYEKLFF.

Worth noting for this clonotype: At one end, the junction sequence differs from germline, possibly due to a read error. The chain has TRBV7-7 and TRBJ2-2; unclear D gene. CDR1 and CDR2 from the germline V gene are SSHAT and FNYEAQ (reference sequence). The length of the CDR3 is 14 residues. The CDR3 nucleotides are TGTGCTAGCAGCTTAGCAGGACCCACCGGGGAGCTGTTTTTT. Its translation is CASSLAGPTGELFF. The full variable domain, with the rest looked up from reference TRBV7-7 and TRBJ2-2, is GAGVSQSPRYKVTKRGQDVTLRCDPISSHATLYWYQQALGQGPEFLTYFNYEAQPDKSGLPSDRFSAERPEGSISTLTIQRTEQRDSAMYRCASSLAGPTGELFFGEGSRLTVL.

This clonotype appeared many times. This sequence joins TRBV7-2 and TRBJ2-1; D is undetermined. The germline V gene has CDR1 SGHTA and CDR2 FQGNSA. This CDR3 spans 15 amino acids. The ends were cut back, 5 bases at V and 0 bases at J, with 11 bases in the middle. Here the CDR3 reads CASSPPGRSYNEQFF. In DNA form, the CDR3 reads TGTGCCAGCAGCCCCCCGGGTCGCTCCTACAATGAGCAGTTCTTC.

This clonotype has only a few counts. The CDR3 region has the DNA TGTGCCAGCAGTTTATGGGCGGGGCCCGGGTTAGATGAGCAGTTCTTC. Protein sequence: CASSLWAGPGLDEQFF. The rearrangement uses TRBV12-3 or TRBV12-4 and TRBJ2-1; D is perhaps TRBD2 (6 bases). The CDR3 totals 16 residues. Trimming took off 2 bases at V and 8 bases at J, with 19 bases between the two ends.

This clonotype came up a few times. This rearrangement joins TRBV20-1 to TRBJ2-7, with a weak D call TRBD2 (6 bases). V shed 0 bases and J shed 7 bases, with 13 bases lying between them. Germline CDR1 DFQATT, CDR2 SNEGSKA (reference sequence). The CDR3 consists of 13 residues. CDR3 sequence reads: CSARDGGNLEQYV. The CDR3 bases are TGCAGTGCTAGAGATGGGGGGAACCTAGAGCAGTACGTC.

This clonotype was counted at least ten times. The J gene is TRBJ2-5, the V gene TRBV20-1; D is unclear. With 5 bases removed from V and 7 bases from J, the gap between germline ends came to 17 bases. The CDR3 has 13 residues. Germline V gene data show CDR1 as DFQATT and CDR2 as SNEGSKA (reference sequence). CDR3: CSASVGAPSTQYF. CDR3 bases: TGCAGTGCTTCTGTGGGCGCCCCGTCGACCCAGTACTTC.